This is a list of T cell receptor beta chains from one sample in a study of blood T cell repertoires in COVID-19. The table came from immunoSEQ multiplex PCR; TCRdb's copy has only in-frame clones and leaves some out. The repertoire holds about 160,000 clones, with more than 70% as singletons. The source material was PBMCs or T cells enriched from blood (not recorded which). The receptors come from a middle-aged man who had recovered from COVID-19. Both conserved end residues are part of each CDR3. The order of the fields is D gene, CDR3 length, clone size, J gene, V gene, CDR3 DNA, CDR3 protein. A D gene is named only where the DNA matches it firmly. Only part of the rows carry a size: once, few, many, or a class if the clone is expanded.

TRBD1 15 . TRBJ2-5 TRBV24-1 TGTGCCACCAGTGACCCGACAGGGGTCCAAGAGACCCAGTACTTC CATSDPTGVQETQYF
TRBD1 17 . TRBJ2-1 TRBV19 TGTGCCAGTAGTAGGACTACAGGGGGCGCGGAATACAATGAGCAGTTCTTC CASSRTTGGAEYNEQFF
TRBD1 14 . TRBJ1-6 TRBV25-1 TGTGCCAGCAGTCCTTGGACAGGGTCAGCACCCCTCCACTTT CASSPWTGSAPLHF
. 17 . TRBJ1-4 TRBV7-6 TGTGCCAGCAGCTTAGGACCGCTCGGGGGAGTGAATGAAAAACTGTTTTTT CASSLGPLGGVNEKLFF
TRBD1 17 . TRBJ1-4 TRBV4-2 TGTGCCAGCAGCCCTGGGGCAGGGGGACAAGAGAATGAAAAACTGTTTTTT CASSPGAGGQENEKLFF
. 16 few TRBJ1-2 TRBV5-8 TGTGCCAGCAGCTTGGAGTCCCAGGGAATTCCCTATGGCTACACCTTC CASSLESQGIPYGYTF
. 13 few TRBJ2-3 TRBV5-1 TGCGCCAGCAGCTTGGAGCGGTCAGATACGCAGTATTTT CASSLERSDTQYF
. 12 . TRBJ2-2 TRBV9 TGTGCCAGCAGCGTAGCTACCGAGGAGCTGTTTTTT CASSVATEELFF
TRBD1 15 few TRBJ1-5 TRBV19 TGTGCCAGTAGGCTGACAGGGACGAGCAATCAGCCCCAGCATTTT CASRLTGTSNQPQHF
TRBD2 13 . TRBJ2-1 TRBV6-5 TGTGCCGCAGGGACTAGCGTCTACAATGAGCAGTTCTTC CAAGTSVYNEQFF
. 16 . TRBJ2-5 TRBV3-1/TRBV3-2 TGTGCCAGCAGCCAAACTAACAGGGATATCAGGGAGACCCAGTACTTC CASSQTNRDIRETQYF
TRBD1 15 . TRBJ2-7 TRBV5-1 TGCGCCAGCAGCTTGGAGGACAGGGTAGCCTACGAGCAGTACTTC CASSLEDRVAYEQYF
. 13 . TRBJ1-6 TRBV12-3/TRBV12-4 TGTGCCAGCAGTATCACAGGGAATTCACCCCTCCACTTT CASSITGNSPLHF
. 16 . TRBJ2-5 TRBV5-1 TGCGCCAGCAGATTTAGGACGGGATCCTCCGAAGAGACCCAGTACTTC CASRFRTGSSEETQYF
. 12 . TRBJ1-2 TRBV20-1 TGCAGTGCTAGTTCCGGGGGGGTAGGCTACACCTTC CSASSGGVGYTF
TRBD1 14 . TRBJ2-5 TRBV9 TGTGCCAGCAGCGTGAGGACAGGGGTGGCGACCCAGTACTTC CASSVRTGVATQYF
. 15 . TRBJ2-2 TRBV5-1 TGCGCCAGCAGCCGACCCGGGGGGAACACCGGGGAGCTGTTTTTT CASSRPGGNTGELFF
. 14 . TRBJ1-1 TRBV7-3 TGTGCCAGCAGCCCCCTCCCGGAAGCGACTGAAGCTTTCTTT CASSPLPEATEAFF
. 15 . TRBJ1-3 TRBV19 TGTGCCAGTAGTATAGCCCAGGGATCTGGAAACACCATATATTTT CASSIAQGSGNTIYF
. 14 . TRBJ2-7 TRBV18 TGTGCCAGCTCACAGTCGCAGGGCGCCTACGAGCAGTACTTC CASSQSQGAYEQYF
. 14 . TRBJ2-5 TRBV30 TGTGCCTGGAGAGCAGGGGGGCCCCGGGAGACCCAGTACTTC CAWRAGGPRETQYF
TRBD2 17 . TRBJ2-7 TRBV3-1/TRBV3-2 TGTGCCAGCAGCCCGAGACTAGCGGGGGTGAGCTCCTACGAGCAGTACTTC CASSPRLAGVSSYEQYF
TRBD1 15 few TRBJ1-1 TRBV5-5 TGTGCCAGCAGCACAGTACAGGGGGCGCGGACTGAAGCTTTCTTT CASSTVQGARTEAFF
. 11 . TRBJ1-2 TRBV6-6 TGTGCCAGCAGTTACCTAAGTGGCTACACCTTC CASSYLSGYTF
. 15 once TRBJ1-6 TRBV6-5 TGTGCCAGCAGCCGCCTACAGGGACCCGATTCACCCCTCCACTTT CASSRLQGPDSPLHF
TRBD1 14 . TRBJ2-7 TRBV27 TGTGCCAGCAGCCGGGGACAGGGAGAACGGGAGCAGTACTTC CASSRGQGEREQYF
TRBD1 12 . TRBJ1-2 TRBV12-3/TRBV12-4 TGTGCCAGCAGTGGGACAGTCTATGGCTACACCTTC CASSGTVYGYTF
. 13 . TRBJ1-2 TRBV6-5 TGTGCCAGCAGGCTCGGGGTCGACTATGGCTACACCTTC CASRLGVDYGYTF
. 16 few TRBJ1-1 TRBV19 TGTGCCAGTAGTGAGGCCGGGAAGGCGGGGAACACTGAAGCTTTCTTT CASSEAGKAGNTEAFF
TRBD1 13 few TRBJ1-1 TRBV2 TGTGCCAGCAGAGGACAGGGGAACACTGAAGCTTTCTTT CASRGQGNTEAFF
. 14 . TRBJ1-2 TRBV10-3 TGTGCCATCAGTGAGTCGGCGGCGAATAATGGCTACACCTTC CAISESAANNGYTF
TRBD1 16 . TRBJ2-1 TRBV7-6 TGTGCCAGCAGCTCCCGGGGGGACAGGGCCTACAATGAGCAGTTCTTC CASSSRGDRAYNEQFF
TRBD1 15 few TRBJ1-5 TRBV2 TGTGCCAGCAGCGCTGGACAGGCCCTCAATCAGCCCCAGCATTTT CASSAGQALNQPQHF
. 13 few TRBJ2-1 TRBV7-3 TGTGCCAGCAGCCCGTGGCCGAACAATGAGCAGTTCTTC CASSPWPNNEQFF
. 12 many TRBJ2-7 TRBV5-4 TGTGCCAGCAGGAACAGCCCAGGCGAGCAGTACTTC CASRNSPGEQYF
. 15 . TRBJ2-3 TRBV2 TGTGCCAGCAGTGAAATTGCTCAGGGTGCAGATACGCAGTATTTT CASSEIAQGADTQYF
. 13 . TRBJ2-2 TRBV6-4 TGTGCCAGCAGCGGAACAGGGACCGGGGAGCTGTTTTTT CASSGTGTGELFF
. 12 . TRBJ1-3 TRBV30 TGTGCCTGGAGCTCGCGGGGAAACACCATATATTTT CAWSSRGNTIYF
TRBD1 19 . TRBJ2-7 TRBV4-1 TGCGCCAGCAGCCAAGGAACCGGGACAGGGGCATCCTTTCCCTACGAGCAGTACTTC CASSQGTGTGASFPYEQYF
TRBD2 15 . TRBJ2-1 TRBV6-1 TGTGCCAGCAGTGAAGTGCGCGGGGGGGCAACTGAGCAGTTCTTC CASSEVRGGATEQFF
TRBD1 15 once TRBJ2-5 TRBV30 TGTGCCTGGAGTTTGATAGGGGGCAGAGGGGAGACCCAGTACTTC CAWSLIGGRGETQYF
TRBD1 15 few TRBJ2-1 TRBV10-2 TGCGCCAGCACCATGGACAGGAGCTCCTACAATGAGCAGTTCTTC CASTMDRSSYNEQFF
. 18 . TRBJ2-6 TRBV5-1 TGCGCCAGCAGCTTGGGGACAGTACACCTCTCTGGGGCCAACGTCCTGACTTTC CASSLGTVHLSGANVLTF
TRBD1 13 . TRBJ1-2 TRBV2 TGTGCCAGCAGTGAACCGGGACAGGGGGCTTGCACCTTC CASSEPGQGACTF
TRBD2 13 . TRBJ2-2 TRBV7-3 TGTGCCAGCAGCTTGCGGGGGACCGGGGAGCTGTTTTTT CASSLRGTGELFF